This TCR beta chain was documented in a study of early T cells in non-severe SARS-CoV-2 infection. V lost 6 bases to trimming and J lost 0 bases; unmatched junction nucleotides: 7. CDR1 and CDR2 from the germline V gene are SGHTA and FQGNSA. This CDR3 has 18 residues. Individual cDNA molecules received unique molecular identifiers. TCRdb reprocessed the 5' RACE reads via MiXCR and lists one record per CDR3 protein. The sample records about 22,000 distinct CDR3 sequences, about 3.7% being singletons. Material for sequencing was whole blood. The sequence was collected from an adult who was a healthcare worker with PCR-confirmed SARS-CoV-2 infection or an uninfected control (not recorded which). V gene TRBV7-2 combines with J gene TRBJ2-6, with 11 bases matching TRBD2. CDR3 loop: CASRSRLAGSSGANVLTF. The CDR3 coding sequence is TGTGCCAGCAGGAGCAGACTAGCGGGAAGCTCTGGGGCCAACGTCCTGACTTTC.